This TCR beta chain appears in the sequencing data of a study of cytomegalovirus exposure and HLA in healthy donors. Study at large: Previous work identified around 120 million unique TCR beta sequences from 150 million to 200 million T cells.

The PCR had 60 Vbeta and 13 Jbeta primers. Only in-frame clones appear in the TCRdb table, and some are missing; sequencing was by immunoSEQ multiplex PCR. The data show under 200,000 clones, about 88% seen once. V dropped 3 bases and J dropped 2 bases, with 16 bases sitting between them. This CDR3 comprises 16 residues. Germline V gene data show CDR1 as MDHEN and CDR2 as SYDVKM. The specimen sequenced was PBMCs. This TCR was sampled from a woman aged 18-29 years in good health and CMV-seronegative. V gene TRBV28 combines with J gene TRBJ1-1, with unresolved D. CDR3 DNA sequence: TGTGCCAGCAGTTTGGGCCTTAAGGATCTAAACACTGAAGCTTTCTTT. Protein product: CASSLGLKDLNTEAFF.